This T cell receptor (beta chain) was captured in a study of T cell responses to AZD1222 COVID-19 vaccine. Study-wide points: Along spike, vaccine-associated CD4 TCRs were found throughout, with dominance at 160-218 and 743-854. Repertoires were collected only later (after the peak T cell response had occurred). The sample set comprised mostly white British donors with more females, and clonal diversity was possibly underestimated. A rise in Spike-specific TCR breadth and depth followed two AZD1222 doses.

Notes on this clone: Its cognate antigen is unknown.

The protocol was immunoSEQ multiplex PCR, while the TCRdb copy is restricted to in-frame clones and leaves out a portion. This table has roughly 99,000 clones, roughly 90% appearing once. Sample: peripheral blood, taken 28 days after the second AZD1222 dose. This TCR was recovered from an adult who received the AZD1222 COVID-19 vaccine.

CDR3 residues: CASSPSDRNSNQPQHF. The DNA for the CDR3 is TGTGCCAGCAGCCCCTCGGACAGGAATAGCAATCAGCCCCAGCATTTT. The chain joins TRBV21-1 to TRBJ1-5; the table's D call TRBD1 went unverified against the DNA. TRBV21-1 is designated a pseudogene. The CDR3 has 16 residues.